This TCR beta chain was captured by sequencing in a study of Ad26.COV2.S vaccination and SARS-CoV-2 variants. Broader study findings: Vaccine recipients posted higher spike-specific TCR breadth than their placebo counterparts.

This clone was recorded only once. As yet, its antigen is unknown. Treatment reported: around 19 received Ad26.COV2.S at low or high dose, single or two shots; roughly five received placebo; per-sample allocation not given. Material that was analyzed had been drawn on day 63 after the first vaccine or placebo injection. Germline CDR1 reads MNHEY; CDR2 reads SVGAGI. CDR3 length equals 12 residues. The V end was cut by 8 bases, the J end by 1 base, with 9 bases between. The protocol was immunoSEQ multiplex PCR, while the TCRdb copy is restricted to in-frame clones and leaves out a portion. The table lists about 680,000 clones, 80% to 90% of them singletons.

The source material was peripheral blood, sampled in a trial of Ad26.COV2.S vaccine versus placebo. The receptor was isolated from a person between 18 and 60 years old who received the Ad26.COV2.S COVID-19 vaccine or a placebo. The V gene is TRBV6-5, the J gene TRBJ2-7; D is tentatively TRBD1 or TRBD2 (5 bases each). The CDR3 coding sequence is TGTGCCAGCGGGACGTATTCCTACGAGCAGTACTTC. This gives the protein CASGTYSYEQYF.